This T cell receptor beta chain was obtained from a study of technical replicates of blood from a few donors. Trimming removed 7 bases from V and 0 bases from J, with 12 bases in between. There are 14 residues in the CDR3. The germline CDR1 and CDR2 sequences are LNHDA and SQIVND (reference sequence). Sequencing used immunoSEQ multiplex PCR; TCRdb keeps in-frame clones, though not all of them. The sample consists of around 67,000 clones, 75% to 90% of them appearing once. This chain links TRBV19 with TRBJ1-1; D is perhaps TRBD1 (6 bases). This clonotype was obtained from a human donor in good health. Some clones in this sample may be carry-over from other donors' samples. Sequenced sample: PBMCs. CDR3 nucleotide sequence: TGTGCCAGTACTTGGGGGGGCCTGAACACTGAAGCTTTCTTT. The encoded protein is CASTWGGLNTEAFF.